Shown below are 23 T cell receptor beta chains from a single sample sequenced in a study of OX40 agonist ivuxolimab in advanced cancers. Assay used: immunoSEQ multiplex PCR; TCRdb lists only in-frame clones, some missing. Of around 79,000 clones listed, roughly 90% are singletons. The sample was CD4+ or CD8+ T cells sorted from blood, taken in a trial of the OX40 agonist ivuxolimab. The receptors here all came from an adult with an advanced solid tumor such as melanoma, head and neck, liver or kidney cancer.

V and J are TRBV9 and TRBJ2-1; D not certain. The V end lost 3 bases, the J end lost 7 bases, and 11 bases lay between the germline ends. Germline CDR1 is SGDLS and CDR2 is YYNGEE. CDR3 length equals 13 residues. The CDR3 spells CASSDPVYNEQFF. In DNA form, the CDR3 reads TGTGCCAGCAGCGACCCAGTATATAATGAGCAGTTCTTC. The entire variable domain, with the rest obtained from reference TRBV9 and TRBJ2-1, is as follows: DSGVTQTPKHLITATGQRVTLRCSPRSGDLSVYWYQQSLDQGLQFLIQYYNGEERAKGNILERFSAQQFPDLHSELNLSSLELGDSALYFCASSDPVYNEQFFGPGTRLTVL.

The chain couples TRBV13 to TRBJ2-3, with 12 bases lining up with TRBD2. Germline loops: CDR1 PRHDT, CDR2 FYEKMQ (reference sequence). This CDR3 spans 14 amino acids. The junction had 5 bases not matched to a gene; V was cut back by 6 bases and J by 7 bases. This CDR3 reads CASRRTSGDHTQYF. The CDR3 DNA follows: TGTGCCAGCAGACGGACTAGCGGGGACCATACGCAGTATTTT.

CDR3 amino acids: CASSPSRDLSYEQYF. CDR3 coding DNA: TGTGCCAGCAGCCCGTCACGGGACCTCTCCTACGAGCAGTACTTC. V usage is TRBV9 and J usage is TRBJ2-7; D is tentatively TRBD1 or TRBD2 (5 bases each). Germline V gene sequence: CDR1 SGDLS, CDR2 YYNGEE. This CDR3 spans 15 amino acids. V was shortened by 4 bases and J by 0 bases, with 14 bases between the two germline ends.

The J gene is TRBJ2-1, the V gene TRBV9; D might be TRBD1 (5 bases). Trimming pared 2 bases from V and 9 bases from J, leaving 12 bases between. Germline values: CDR1 SGDLS, CDR2 YYNGEE. The CDR3 sequence is 13 residues long. Here the CDR3 DNA reads TGTGCCAGCAGCGTCCAGGCAGGGTCTGAGCAGTTCTTC. This translates into CASSVQAGSEQFF.

The chain joins TRBV12-5 to TRBJ2-7; maybe TRBD2 (5 bases). Trimming shortened V by 8 bases and J by 0 bases, and 8 bases separated the two germline ends. The length of the CDR3 is 12 residues. Per germline, CDR1 LGHNT and CDR2 FRNRAP. Here the CDR3 reads CASQRSSYEQYF. As DNA, the CDR3 is TGTGCTAGTCAGCGGAGCTCCTACGAGCAGTACTTC.

The gene calls are TRBV6-5 and TRBJ2-1, with unresolved D. CDR3 length: 13 amino acids. Germline loops: CDR1 MNHEY, CDR2 SVGAGI. The V end lost 0 bases, the J end lost 3 bases, and 3 bases lay between the germline ends. CDR3 sequence reads: CASSYSSYNEQFF. CDR3 in DNA: TGTGCCAGCAGTTACTCGAGCTACAATGAGCAGTTCTTC.

The V and J genes are TRBV2 and TRBJ2-1; 7 nucleotides align to TRBD1. Germline values: CDR1 SNHLY, CDR2 FYNNEI. CDR3 size: 14 residues. J gave up 8 bases and V 4 bases, and 8 bases lay outside the gene matches. The DNA for the CDR3 is TGTGCCAGCAGTGGACAGGGTTTTATCGATGAGCAGTTCTTC. This gives the protein CASSGQGFIDEQFF.

The chain recombines TRBV2 with TRBJ2-7; D remains ambiguous. This CDR3 region has 11 residues. Trimming removed 7 bases at V and 3 bases at J, with 7 bases between. CDR1 and CDR2 (germline): SNHLY, FYNNEI. CDR3 DNA sequence: TGTGCCAGCATCCGCCACTACGAGCAGTACTTC. This translates into CASIRHYEQYF.

This clone was observed once. The CDR3 loop is CASRQDLGGELFF. The CDR3 DNA reads as TGTGCCAGCAGGCAGGATCTCGGCGGGGAGCTGTTTTTT. The chain carries TRBV9 and TRBJ2-2; D unclear. CDR1 and CDR2 (germline): SGDLS, YYNGEE. V lost 5 bases and J 7 bases, leaving 12 bases between the germline ends. This CDR3 has 13 residues.

The V and J genes are TRBV4-1 and TRBJ2-3; either TRBD1 or TRBD2 may supply D (5 bases each). Germline V CDR1 and CDR2: MGHRA, YSYEKL. The CDR3 is 15 amino acids. V lost 4 bases and J lost 2, with 13 bases in between. The chain's CDR3 is CASSPLGETTDTQYF. DNA of the CDR3: TGCGCCAGCAGCCCTCTGGGGGAAACCACAGATACGCAGTATTTT.

This clone came up once. V and J are TRBV9 and TRBJ2-2; D possibly corresponds to TRBD1 (5 bases). CDR1 is SGDLS and CDR2 is YYNGEE in the germline V gene. V gave up 0 bases and J gave up 2 bases, with 14 bases separating them. The CDR3 consists of 17 residues. The CDR3 DNA reads as TGTGCCAGCAGCGTAGCTACAAGGGGCTTTAACACCGGGGAGCTGTTTTTT. Translated: CASSVATRGFNTGELFF.

The rearrangement joins TRBV19 to TRBJ2-7, with unresolved D. Germline loops: CDR1 LNHDA, CDR2 SQIVND (reference sequence). V lost 7 bases, J lost 3 bases, and 7 bases lay in between. CDR3 length: 11 amino acids. The chain's CDR3 is CASTFGYEQYF. The CDR3 coding sequence is TGTGCCAGTACGTTTGGCTACGAGCAGTACTTC.

This clone was observed a few times. The rearrangement uses TRBV7-6 and TRBJ1-1; D is uncertain. The CDR3 runs to 13 residues. Germline assignment: CDR1 SGHVS and CDR2 FNYEAQ. Trimming cost V 4 bases and J 0 bases, with 6 bases left between them. The CDR3 DNA is TGTGCCAGCAGCTATGGGATGAACACTGAAGCTTTCTTT. As protein: CASSYGMNTEAFF.

The rearrangement uses TRBV12-5 and TRBJ2-5; 14 bases align to TRBD2. There are 17 residues in the CDR3. Germline loops: CDR1 LGHNT, CDR2 FRNRAP. Losses at the gene ends were 1 base for V and 1 base for J; bases not matched to a gene: 2. The CDR3 spells CASGLAGLAGGQETQYF. The CDR3 DNA reads as TGTGCTAGTGGTTTGGCCGGACTAGCGGGGGGCCAAGAGACCCAGTACTTC.

The V call is TRBV6-1, the J call TRBJ1-4; D remains unclear. Germline V gene lookup returns CDR1 MNHNS and CDR2 SASEGT. This CDR3 is 15 amino acids long. Trimming removed 4 bases from V and 2 bases from J, with 11 bases in between. CDR3 DNA: TGTGCCAGCAGTGTAAGTGCAGGCACTAATGAAAAACTGTTTTTT. Translation: CASSVSAGTNEKLFF.

This chain's CDR3 is CASSLEYTEAFF. The CDR3 DNA sequence: TGTGCCAGCAGTCTAGAGTACACTGAAGCTTTCTTT. The gene calls are TRBV7-9 and TRBJ1-1; no firm D call. Looked up from germline, CDR1 is SEHNR and CDR2 is FQNEAQ (reference sequence). The CDR3 is 12 residues long. V gave up 6 bases and J gave up 3 bases, with 8 bases separating them.

The sample holds a few counts of this clone. The chain uses TRBV5-1 and TRBJ1-1; maybe TRBD1 (5 bases). Trimming removed 3 bases at V and 7 bases at J, with 10 bases between. CDR1 is SGHRS and CDR2 is YFSETQ in the germline V gene. The CDR3 extends over 12 amino acids. CDR3 residues: CASSSLGGEAFF. DNA for the CDR3: TGCGCCAGCAGCTCCCTTGGGGGTGAAGCTTTCTTT.

This clone has a single count. This CDR3 is also generated by other DNA sequences in the sample. The J gene is TRBJ2-7, the V gene TRBV9; D is unclear. Deletions cut 2 bases from V and 0 bases from J, with 6 bases between. Germline V gives CDR1 SGDLS, CDR2 YYNGEE. This CDR3 is built from 13 residues. CDR3 coding DNA: TGTGCCAGCAGCGTGGGCGGCTCCTACGAGCAGTACTTC. This gives the protein CASSVGGSYEQYF.

The V gene is TRBV4-1, the J gene TRBJ1-1; TRBD1 matches 12 bases. CDR1 and CDR2 from the germline V gene are MGHRA and YSYEKL. The V and J ends lost 0 bases and 6 bases, in that order; junction bases with no gene match: 5. The CDR3 loop spans 16 amino acids. The CDR3 spells CASSQDLGQGAAEAFF. CDR3 DNA sequence: TGCGCCAGCAGCCAAGATCTGGGACAGGGGGCGGCTGAAGCTTTCTTT.

With regard to this clone: The germline gene is not matched at one end of the junction; a read error may be the cause. This chain's CDR3 is CASSLLTGRRVHF. The CDR3 DNA reads as TGTGCCAGCAGCCTCCTGACGGGACGCCGAGTACACTTC. V is TRBV27 and J is TRBJ1-2; D is perhaps TRBD1 (5 bases). CDR3 length: 13 amino acids. Looked up from germline, CDR1 is MNHEY and CDR2 is SMNVEV (reference sequence).

Comments on this clone: An end of the junction does not agree with germline; a read error may underlie this. The CDR3: CSVEGIALAVSSCNEQFF. CDR3 coding DNA: TGCAGCGTTGAAGGTATTGCGCTAGCGGTTAGCTCCTGCAATGAGCAGTTCTTC. This chain connects TRBV29-1 to TRBJ2-1; 7 bases fit TRBD2. Germline V gene data show CDR1 as SQVTM and CDR2 as ANQGSEA. The CDR3 length is 18 residues.

The rearrangement uses TRBV7-2 and TRBJ2-1; 8 bases match TRBD2. The CDR3 length is 15 residues. Germline CDR1 is SGHTA and CDR2 is FQGNSA. Losses at the gene ends were 5 bases for V and 5 bases for J; bases not matched to a gene: 8. The CDR3 here is CASSIRGGLDNEQFF. CDR3 in DNA: TGTGCCAGCAGCATTCGGGGGGGCCTGGACAATGAGCAGTTCTTC.

The J gene is TRBJ1-2, the V gene TRBV7-8; 8 bases fit TRBD1. This CDR3 has 14 amino acids. The junction had 3 bases not matched to a gene; V was cut back by 1 base and J by 5 bases. Germline V gives CDR1 SGHVS, CDR2 FQNEAQ. CDR3 nucleotide sequence: TGTGCCAGCAGCTTAGGGACAGGGTCTTATGGCTACACCTTC. Its protein is CASSLGTGSYGYTF.